This TCR beta chain was observed in a study of cytomegalovirus exposure and HLA in healthy donors (dated by TCRdb to 2017 to 2019). With respect to the entire study: In an earlier analysis of roughly 500 of the donors, under 300 Gb of sequence data and 95 million to 130 million unique TCR beta sequences from about 179 million T cells were reported. An early release that covered roughly 600 HLA-typed donors contained around 300 gigabases of sequencing data and around 80 million unique TCR sequences. Among the roughly 430 genotyped donors, more than 70% belonged to the genetic ancestry cluster associated with self-reported Caucasian donors. The study aimed to test whether cataloging public T cell receptors could reveal signatures of past pathogen exposure. The T cell repertoires of around 670 subjects were profiled by immunosequencing and related to cytomegalovirus serostatus. Besides the first cohort of approximately 710 subjects, a separate validation cohort made up of over 95 different subjects was used. High-throughput TCR immunosequencing, statistical association of individual TCRs with disease status, and machine learning were combined to predict cytomegalovirus infection status. A later analysis re-analyzed previously published TCR beta repertoires from 550 to 700 donors and added high-resolution HLA genotyping to study TCR occurrence patterns. Rather than using new phenotypic data, the later analysis identified candidate immune exposures from TCR beta sequences and from how often those sequences occurred across donors. To decide whether each TCR beta V gene segment behaved as functional or pseudogenic, an earlier analysis of approximately 590 of the donors relied on high-throughput TCR beta sequencing. Donor age, sex, ethnicity and CMV serostatus were collected together with the repertoire data. In a later genetic analysis, genome-wide SNP genotypes for about three fifths of the 666 donors were used, and that subset was treated as a discovery cohort. Every discovery cohort repertoire had been produced on one sequencing platform. Both class I and class II loci were covered by HLA typing, at four-digit resolution. Typing coverage differed by locus: A, B, C, DRB1 and DQB1 were typed in about 629-640 donors, DQA1 in about 550, DPA1 in roughly 590, and DPB1 in around 440. Because of strong linkage in the cohort, four or five DR-DQ haplotypes were treated as single units for association and clustering. Among some 400 genotyped donors of the cohort, an average of approximately 240,000 unique TCR beta nucleotide sequences were sequenced per donor, around a sixth of them non-productive.

The CDR3 runs 14 residues from the cysteine to the phenylalanine. Solely the CDR3 DNA is kept, with 42 bases framed from the first base. Cut back by 1 base and 11 bases, the V and J ends lie 12 bases apart. CDR1 and CDR2 are drawn from the germline V gene (reference sequence): SEHNR, FQNEAQ. The cohort was made up of about 670 healthy bone marrow donors. Cohort members were all nominally healthy when sampled, although unrecorded immune exposures were likely present. The donor was CMV seropositive and belonged to the group of about 290 seropositive cohort members. Each donor provided a peripheral blood sample, and peripheral blood mononuclear cells were used for TCR beta sequencing. Genomic DNA extraction from the blood cell samples was performed with the Qiagen DNeasy Blood Extraction Kit. The library was built by means of the immunoSEQ multiplex PCR assay. The multiplex PCR relied on a mix of 60 forward primers for TCR Vbeta segments and 13 reverse primers for TCR Jbeta segments. Amplification of the CDR3 region of rearranged TCR beta genes was performed with a multiplex PCR assay on genomic DNA. The amplified TCR beta libraries were sequenced on the Illumina HiSeq System as 87-base-pair reads. Per the authors' processing: A later analysis tallied tens of millions of unique TCR beta chains across the 666 repertoires, and about 10 million of those chains were shared by two or more donors. Raw reads were error-corrected and collapsed into unique sequences with a nearest-neighbor algorithm that merged closely related sequences to remove PCR and sequencing errors. To assign V, D and J gene segments, CDR3 sequences were aligned to IMGT reference sequences. For a sequence to be retained, a match of at least six nucleotides to both a V gene segment and a J gene segment was required. Rearrangements were classified as productive when the CDR3 lacked stop codons and remained in frame with V and J, and all other rearrangements were classified as non-productive. Following IMGT convention, CDR3 was defined as the stretch from the second conserved V-encoded cysteine to the conserved J-encoded phenylalanine. The earlier analysis of some 600 of the donors excluded sequences that lacked an unambiguous match to a single V gene segment. An earlier analysis of 587 of the donors classified V segments as functional when productive rearrangements were above 56.7% and as segregating when the standard deviation between donors was above 5%. To diagnose cytomegalovirus status from the catalog of TCR beta chain sequences, a statistical classification framework was built. A later analysis assigned V and J genes by comparing TCR nucleotide sequences with IMGT/GENE-DB human TR gene sequences. A later analysis assigned CDR3 sequences and most-parsimonious VDJ recombination scenarios with the TCRdist pipeline. In a later analysis, every TCR beta chain was defined by the combination of its CDR3 amino acid sequence and its V-gene family, and reads without a unique V-gene family were dropped. To address suspected cross-contamination and a sequencing artifact, a later analysis removed approximately 600 highly shared, low-generation-probability nucleotide sequences. In a later analysis, a clonal expansion index was calculated for each public chain from normalized within-repertoire ranks of inferred template counts. In a later analysis, generation probabilities were computed with a VDJ recombination model fitted to out-of-frame rearrangements, and the resulting probabilities were checked against IGoR. In a later analysis, hypergeometric tests were used to score TCR-TCR, TCR-HLA and TCR-CMV co-occurrence, with a repertoire-size bias correction applied to TCR pairs. A later analysis estimated false discovery rates by permuting HLA or CMV assignments 20 times. In a later analysis, co-occurring TCRs were grouped using DBSCAN, with TCRdist sequence similarity added in when clustering inside HLA-allele-positive subsets. Co-occurrence clustering excluded repertoires with fewer than 30,000 or more than 120,000 public chains, plus five with anomalous nucleotide sharing. The table was pulled from immuneACCESS by TCRdb, which kept in-frame rearrangements only. Such tables lose some clones; where checked, under half of the loss comes from unresolved V genes, and the rest has no known cause. The DNA gave D and trimming, while V, J and clone size come from that table. This sample is represented by some 170,000 clones; 75% to 80% of them were singletons. Of the sample, approximately 6% is held by the ten largest clones.

Only a few counts were recorded for this clone. Its cognate antigen has yet to be identified. No base-level quality is on record; no much larger clone is a single base apart. Study-level results and caveats: Some IMGT-functional V segments, including TRBV6-2 and TRBV6-3, could not be told apart with the 87-base-pair reads, so those segments were excluded. Most TCR sequences were observed very rarely across donors, whereas some public TCRs were present in many individuals. In a later analysis, TCR association rates were found to vary across HLA loci, with the most associated TCRs seen for DRB1 alleles and the fewest for HLA-C alleles. Assigning TCR associations to individual alleles was difficult when HLA alleles, especially DR and DQ, strongly co-occurred. In a later analysis, several top co-occurrence clusters were reported to appear linked to parvovirus B19, influenza, CMV and Epstein-Barr virus. Linkage disequilibrium might explain the correlated functional status among segregating V segments, but an unknown experimental factor could not be excluded. A further reported finding was that TCR beta sequences accurately predicted the HLA-A and HLA-B alleles for most subjects in the first cohort. The earlier analysis of a few hundred of the donors excluded seventeen rarely observed V segments, including chromosome 9 orphons, because counts were too low. Sequencing depth was assumed to be roughly uniform across donors in the presence/absence analyses, though that assumption may not hold. The classifier was reported to diagnose cytomegalovirus status with high specificity and sensitivity in both the original cohort and the validation cohort. In a later analysis, HLA-associated TCR beta chains were found to be more clonally expanded and to have lower generation probabilities than equally common non-associated chains. A later genetic analysis associated a missense DCLRE1C variant with V-gene and J-gene trimming of TCR beta chains, and an independent cohort replicated the association. The study listed 150 to 200 TCR beta chains as associated with cytomegalovirus. Only TCR beta chains were sequenced in this cohort, and the absence of alpha or paired-chain data limited detectable features. HLA typing was unavailable for some donors at each locus, so association tests used only the typed subset. An earlier analysis of around 500 of the donors showed that most TCR beta V segments appeared in productive rearrangements either about 90% or about 30% of the time, which broadly matched IMGT annotations. In a later analysis, some 18,000 TCR beta sequences were associated with specific HLA alleles at a false discovery rate of 0.05. A later analysis found that most CMV-associated TCR beta chains appeared HLA-restricted, with HLA associations seemingly driven largely by CMV exposure. A later genetic analysis reported fewer N-insertions in productive TCRs among donors in an Asian-associated ancestry cluster than the roughly 720-donor mean. Three of the identified cytomegalovirus-associated TCR beta chains were confirmed in vitro to be specific for cytomegalovirus antigens. A group of highly shared sequence variants was considered likely to be a technical artifact of the sequencing pipeline. The authors suggested that the approach could potentially be extended to other disease states and immunological phenotypes. The only immune exposure information available for the cohort was CMV serostatus.

Sequencing used PBMCs. The V and J genes are TRBV7-9 and TRBJ1-6, with the D gene too uncertain to name. The receptor was isolated from a man in his forties or fifties in good health and CMV-seropositive. The CDR3 region: CASSLVGLATPLHF. The sequenced DNA is TGTGCCAGCAGCTTAGTAGGTTTAGCGACACCCCTCCACTTT. This CDR3, with the reference TRBV7-9 and TRBJ1-6 proteins standing in past its ends, gives the full variable domain DTGVSQNPRHKITKRGQNVTFRCDPISEHNRLYWYRQTLGQGPEFLTYFQNEAQLEKSRLLSDRFSAERPKGSFSTLEIQRTEQGDSAMYLCASSLVGLATPLHFGNGTRLTVT.